This entry lists 7 T cell receptor beta chains sequenced from one sample in a study of breast tumors, draining lymph nodes, adjacent tissues. The lymph nodes were axillary draining lymph nodes from breast cancer patients. Via MiXCR, TCRdb re-called the multiplex PCR reads, giving one row per CDR3 protein. This sample has around 140,000 distinct CDR3 sequences, with approximately 20% found just once. The specimen sequenced was axillary lymph node tissue. The receptors were gathered from a female donor with breast cancer. Some clones in this sample may be carry-over from other donors' samples.

The table lists this clonotype with a few counts. A much larger clone lies a single base off, so this may be a read error. The V call is TRBV7-8, the J call TRBJ2-1; the D gene could be TRBD1 or TRBD2 (5 bases each). The germline gives CDR1 SGHVS, CDR2 FQNEAQ. The CDR3 is 15 amino acids. CDR3 in DNA: TGTGCCAACAGCTTAGGGGTTAGGCGGGACAATGAGCAGTTCTTC. The encoded protein is CANSLGVRRDNEQFF.

This clonotype showed up just a few times. The chain has TRBV28 and TRBJ2-1; D remains ambiguous. This CDR3 is built from 14 residues. The V and J ends lost 2 bases and 4 bases respectively, with 9 bases between them. CDR1 and CDR2 from the germline V gene are MDHEN and SYDVKM. Written as DNA, the CDR3 is TGTGCCAGCAGTTTACCCCAGACTTACAATGAGCAGTTCTTC. Its protein is CASSLPQTYNEQFF.

In regard to this clonotype: The junction and the germline gene differ at one end; a read error may be behind it. The chain couples TRBV7-9 to TRBJ2-1, with 11 bases aligning to TRBD1. The CDR3 length is 18 residues. Germline CDR1 SEHNR, CDR2 FQNEAQ (reference sequence). In DNA form, the CDR3 reads TGCGCCAGCAGCCAAGGGGACAGGGGGAGGTTGACCTACAATGAGCAGTTCTTC. It is translated as CASSQGDRGRLTYNEQFF. Complete variable domain (other parts from reference TRBV7-9 and TRBJ2-1): DTGVSQNPRHKITKRGQNVTFRCDPISEHNRLYWYRQTLGQGPEFLTYFQNEAQLEKSRLLSDRFSAERPKGSFSTLEIQRTEQGDSAMYLCASSQGDRGRLTYNEQFFGPGTRLTVL.

In this sample, this clonotype turned up many times. V gene TRBV19 combines with J gene TRBJ1-4, with D possibly TRBD1 on 6 matching bases. This CDR3 has 15 residues. The ends were cut back, 7 bases at V and 7 bases at J, with 19 bases in the middle. CDR1 LNHDA and CDR2 SQIVND come from the germline V gene (reference sequence). The CDR3 DNA reads as TGTGCCAGTACCCCCCGCAGGGGACGGGGTGAAAAACTGTTTTTT. It translates to CASTPRRGRGEKLFF.

This clonotype came up many times. The chain carries TRBV12-3 or TRBV12-4 and TRBJ2-1; TRBD2 agrees at 11 bases. The CDR3 sequence is 14 residues long. Trimming at V came to 5 bases and at J to 8 bases, leaving 5 bases not matched to a gene. The CDR3 sequence is CASSPLAGVDEQFF. The DNA of the CDR3 is TGTGCCAGCAGTCCACTAGCGGGAGTGGATGAGCAGTTCTTC.

This clonotype showed up just a few times. A much larger clone lies one base from this, so it may be a read error. This chain uses TRBV7-2 with TRBJ2-5, with TRBD2 matching over 10 bases. The CDR3 covers 16 residues. V shed 2 bases and J 9 bases; nucleotides not matched to a gene: 12. The germline V gene encodes CDR1 SGHTA and CDR2 FQGNSA. The CDR3 nucleotides are TGTGCCAGCAGCTTACATGGAGCGGGAGGGGGTGAGGCCCAGTACTTC. Translating gives CASSLHGAGGGEAQYF.

Details on this clonotype: Germline is not matched at one junction end, which may reflect a read error. This sequence joins TRBV6-5 and TRBJ1-2, with unresolved D. CDR3 length: 13 amino acids. The germline CDR1 and CDR2 sequences are MNHEY and SVGAGI. The CDR3 is CASGYSHWRGYTF. In DNA, the CDR3 is TGTGCCAGCGGTTACTCCCACTGGCGAGGCTACACCTTC.